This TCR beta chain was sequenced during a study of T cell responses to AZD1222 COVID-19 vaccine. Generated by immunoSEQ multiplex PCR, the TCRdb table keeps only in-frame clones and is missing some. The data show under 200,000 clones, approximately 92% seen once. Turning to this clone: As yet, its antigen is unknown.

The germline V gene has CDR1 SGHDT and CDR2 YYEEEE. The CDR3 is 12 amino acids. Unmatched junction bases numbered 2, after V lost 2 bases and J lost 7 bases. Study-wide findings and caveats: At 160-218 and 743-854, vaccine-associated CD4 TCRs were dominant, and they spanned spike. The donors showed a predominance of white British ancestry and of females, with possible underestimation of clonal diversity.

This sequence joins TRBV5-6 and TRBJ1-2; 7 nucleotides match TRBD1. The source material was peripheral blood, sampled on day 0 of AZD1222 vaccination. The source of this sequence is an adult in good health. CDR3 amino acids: CASSFDRAGYTF. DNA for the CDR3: TGTGCCAGCAGCTTTGACAGGGCTGGCTACACCTTC.